This T cell receptor (beta chain) was obtained from a study of OX40 agonist ivuxolimab in advanced cancers. TCRdb keeps only in-frame clones here, not all; method: immunoSEQ multiplex PCR. Of about 52,000 clones in the sample, 80% to 95% were seen once. V was clipped by 3 bases and J by 9 bases, with 9 bases between them. This CDR3 spans 10 amino acids. The germline V gene encodes CDR1 DFQATT and CDR2 SNEGSKA (reference sequence). The chain carries TRBV20-1 and TRBJ2-7; unclear D gene. This TCR came from an adult with an advanced solid tumor such as melanoma, head and neck, liver or kidney cancer. Source: CD4+ or CD8+ T cells sorted from blood, taken in a trial of the OX40 agonist ivuxolimab. This CDR3 is CSASSSGQYF. As DNA, the CDR3 is TGCAGTGCTAGTAGCTCCGGGCAGTACTTC.